Listed below are T cell receptor beta chains from one sample, sequenced in a study of T cells in Graves' hyperthyroidism and ophthalmopathy. TCRdb reanalysed the multiplex PCR reads using MiXCR and keeps one entry per CDR3 protein. Of over 700,000 distinct CDR3 sequences in the sample, roughly 32% were seen once. The specimen sequenced was blood. All receptors derive from a woman between 35 and 50 years old with Graves' hyperthyroidism. Each CDR3 is given with its conserved first and last residue. D genes are given only for firm matches.

d_gene	v_gene	j_gene	CDR3aa
-	TRBV6-5	TRBJ2-7	CASRPRGNYEQYF
TRBD1	TRBV3-1	TRBJ1-6	CASSGTDNSPLHF
TRBD1	TRBV7-2	TRBJ2-7	CASSVWDSPREQYF
-	TRBV7-9	TRBJ2-7	CASSKGTTPYNEQYF
TRBD1	TRBV19	TRBJ1-1	CASRTGSRGRHGEAFF
-	TRBV7-2	TRBJ1-1	CASRKISGTEAFF
TRBD2	TRBV14	TRBJ2-5	CASSQDQSGLALETQYF
-	TRBV7-2	TRBJ1-1	CASSLEVFRDTEAFF
-	TRBV6-6	TRBJ2-3	CASSYSVENTDTQYF
-	TRBV28	TRBJ2-6	CASSPGRITLSGANVLTF
-	TRBV25-1	TRBJ1-1	CASCGYGTEAFF
-	TRBV29-1	TRBJ2-7	CSVGLAHRGGKEQYF
TRBD2	TRBV9	TRBJ2-5	CASSPPSGGETQYF
TRBD1	TRBV10-3	TRBJ1-1	CASSYLGTAGPNTEAFF
-	TRBV7-4	TRBJ1-1	CASSLGRPTEAFF
-	TRBV19	TRBJ1-2	CASSSQGLTPYGYTF
-	TRBV10-2	TRBJ2-6	CASTAAGANVLTF
-	TRBV13	TRBJ2-6	CASSPTRAGANVLTF
-	TRBV6-1	TRBJ1-2	CASSEDDRYGYTF
-	TRBV4-3	TRBJ1-3	CASSRSSAGNTIYF
-	TRBV11-2	TRBJ2-2	CASSFLSTGELFF
TRBD1	TRBV2	TRBJ1-2	CASPGRGQGFHTF
-	TRBV29-1	TRBJ1-1	CSVELGPDMAPFF
-	TRBV9	TRBJ2-5	CASSVGGSQETQYF
-	TRBV29-1	TRBJ2-2	CSASSLTGNTGELFF
-	TRBV5-6	TRBJ1-5	CASSLGHFGNQPQHF
-	TRBV24-1	TRBJ1-2	CASSERGAIHYGYTF
-	TRBV6-5	TRBJ2-2	CASSYSDGRGRTHTGELFF